This entry lists 4 T cell receptor beta chains sequenced from one sample in a study of cytomegalovirus exposure and HLA in healthy donors. The PCR was carried out with 60 Vbeta primers and 13 Jbeta primers. Assay: immunoSEQ multiplex PCR; the TCRdb copy retains only in-frame clones and omits some. In the table there are around 110,000 clones, over 60% of which are singletons. Sequencing was done on a sample of PBMCs. These receptors all come from a young man in good health and CMV-seropositive.

V is TRBV7-2 and J is TRBJ1-2, with a possible D match to TRBD1 (6 bases). This CDR3 has 17 amino acids. V was clipped by 6 bases and J by 0 bases, with 20 bases between them. Germline values: CDR1 SGHTA, CDR2 FQGNSA. The chain's CDR3 is CASRANTGPRANYGYTF. CDR3 nucleotides: TGTGCCAGCAGGGCGAATACAGGGCCACGAGCTAACTATGGCTACACCTTC.

The chain couples TRBV29-1 to TRBJ1-2; tentatively, D is TRBD1 (6 bases). Germline V gene data show CDR1 as SQVTM and CDR2 as ANQGSEA. The CDR3 runs 14 residues. Deletions cut 3 bases from V and 2 bases from J, with 13 bases between. The DNA for the CDR3 is TGCAGCGTTGAGGGTCCGGGGGGCAACTATGGCTACACCTTC. Protein sequence: CSVEGPGGNYGYTF.

The chain joins TRBV10-3 to TRBJ2-1; possible D gene TRBD1, 5 bases. This CDR3 region has 13 residues. Between the trimmed V and J ends, which lost 2 bases and 9 bases, there was a span of 11 bases. The germline V gene encodes CDR1 ENHRY and CDR2 SYGVKD. CDR3 nucleotides: TGTGCCATCAGTGAGGGTTCAGGGTTTGAGCAGTTCTTC. It yields the protein CAISEGSGFEQFF.

The V and J genes are TRBV5-4 and TRBJ2-1; 16 positions agree with TRBD2. Germline V gives CDR1 SGHNT, CDR2 YYREEE (reference sequence). V was pared by 2 bases and J by 0 bases, with 5 bases of the junction left unmatched. CDR3 length: 19 amino acids. This CDR3 reads CASSFGTSGGGSSYNEQFF. CDR3 coding DNA: TGTGCCAGCAGCTTTGGGACTAGCGGGGGGGGGAGCTCCTACAATGAGCAGTTCTTC.